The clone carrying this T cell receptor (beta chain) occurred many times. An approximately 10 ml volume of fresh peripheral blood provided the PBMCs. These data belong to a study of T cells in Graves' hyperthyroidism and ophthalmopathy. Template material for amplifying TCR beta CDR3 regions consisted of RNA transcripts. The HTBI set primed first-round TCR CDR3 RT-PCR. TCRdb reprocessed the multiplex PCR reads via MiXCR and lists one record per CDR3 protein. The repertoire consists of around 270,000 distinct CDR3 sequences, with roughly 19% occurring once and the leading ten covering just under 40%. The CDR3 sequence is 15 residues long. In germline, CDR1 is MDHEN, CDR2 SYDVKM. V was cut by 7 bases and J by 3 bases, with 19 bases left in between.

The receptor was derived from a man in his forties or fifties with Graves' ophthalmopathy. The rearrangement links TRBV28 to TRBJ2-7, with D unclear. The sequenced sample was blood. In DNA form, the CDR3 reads TGTGCCAGCACCACGCCGCGAGGTATGGTCTACGAGCAGTACTTC. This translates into CASTTPRGMVYEQYF.